This is a list of T cell receptor beta chains from one sample in a study of blood T cell repertoires in COVID-19. Clones were sequenced by immunoSEQ multiplex PCR, and TCRdb holds only the in-frame ones, with some missing. The data contain approximately 460,000 clones, roughly 89% of them singletons. Sequencing used peripheral blood. The source is a man between 18 and 35 years old with COVID-19, enrolled during active disease. Both conserved end residues are part of each CDR3. D genes are given only for firm matches.

v_gene	j_gene	d_gene	CDR3aa	CDR3nt
TRBV4-1	TRBJ1-3	NA	CASSQGHSGNTIYF	TGCGCCAGCAGCCAAGGACACTCTGGAAACACCATATATTTT
TRBV10-2	TRBJ1-6	NA	CASSDRLGSPLHF	TGCGCCAGCAGTGACCGACTCGGTTCACCCCTCCACTTT
TRBV7-9	TRBJ2-2	TRBD1	CASNAGQGVPGELFF	TGTGCCAGCAACGCGGGACAGGGAGTCCCCGGGGAGCTGTTTTTT
TRBV3-1/TRBV3-2	TRBJ2-7	NA	CASSHPAAGEQYF	TGTGCCAGCAGCCATCCGGCCGCGGGCGAGCAGTACTTC
TRBV7-9	TRBJ1-1	NA	CASRGPQGTEAFF	TGTGCCAGTAGAGGACCCCAGGGCACTGAAGCTTTCTTT
TRBV15	TRBJ2-6	NA	CATSRGTGGANVLTF	TGTGCCACCAGCAGAGGAACAGGTGGGGCCAACGTCCTGACTTTC
TRBV6-2/TRBV6-3	TRBJ2-7	TRBD2	CASSSGTSGTYEQYF	TGTGCCAGCAGTTCCGGGACTAGCGGGACCTACGAGCAGTACTTC
TRBV19	TRBJ2-2	NA	CASSSGGYRGWNTGELFF	TGTGCCAGTAGTTCGGGGGGGTACAGGGGCTGGAACACCGGGGAGCTGTTTTTT
TRBV18	TRBJ1-2	TRBD1	CASSRTGAAFYTF	TGTGCCAGCTCACGGACAGGGGCCGCCTTCTACACCTTC
TRBV2	TRBJ1-5	NA	CASSGGGNQPQHF	TGTGCCAGCAGTGGGGGAGGGAATCAGCCCCAGCATTTT
TRBV19	TRBJ1-4	NA	CASSIDRPGQGEKLFF	TGTGCCAGTAGTATAGATCGTCCGGGCCAGGGGGAAAAACTGTTTTTT
TRBV6-5	TRBJ2-3	NA	CASSPDRFPTDTQYF	TGTGCCAGCAGTCCAGACAGGTTCCCCACAGATACGCAGTATTTT
TRBV11-3	TRBJ2-1	TRBD2	CASSLDLAGGSYNEQFF	TGTGCCAGCAGCTTAGATTTAGCGGGAGGTTCCTACAATGAGCAGTTCTTC
TRBV21-1	TRBJ1-2	NA	CASTLRYHWGYTF	TGTGCCAGCACCCTGCGGTATCACTGGGGCTACACCTTC